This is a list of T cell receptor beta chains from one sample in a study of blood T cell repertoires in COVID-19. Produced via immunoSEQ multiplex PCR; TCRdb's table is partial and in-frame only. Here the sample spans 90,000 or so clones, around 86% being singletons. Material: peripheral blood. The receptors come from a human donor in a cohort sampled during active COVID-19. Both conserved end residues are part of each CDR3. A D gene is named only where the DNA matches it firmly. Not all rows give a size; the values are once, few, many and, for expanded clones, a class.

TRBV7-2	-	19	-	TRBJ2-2	CASRLKPLWGAGNTGELFF	TGTGCCAGCAGACTGAAACCCCTCTGGGGCGCCGGCAACACCGGGGAGCTGTTTTTT
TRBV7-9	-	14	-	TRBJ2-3	CASSLMSSTDTQYF	TGTGCCAGCAGCTTAATGAGTAGCACAGATACGCAGTATTTT
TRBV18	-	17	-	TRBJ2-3	CASSSLPGALNTDTQYF	TGTGCCAGCTCATCCCTTCCGGGAGCACTAAACACAGATACGCAGTATTTT
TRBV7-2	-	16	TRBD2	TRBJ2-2	CASSLSLAGAAGELFF	TGTGCCAGCAGCTTATCCTTAGCGGGAGCCGCCGGGGAGCTGTTTTTT
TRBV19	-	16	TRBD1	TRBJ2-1	CASSMNRQGNYNEQFF	TGTGCCAGTAGTATGAATAGACAGGGTAACTACAATGAGCAGTTCTTC
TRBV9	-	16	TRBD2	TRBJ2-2	CASSNTSGGAPGELFF	TGTGCCAGCAGCAACACTAGCGGGGGGGCCCCCGGGGAGCTGTTTTTT
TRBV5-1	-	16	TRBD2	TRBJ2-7	CASSFGGTSGFYEQYF	TGCGCCAGCAGCTTCGGCGGGACTAGCGGCTTTTACGAGCAGTACTTC
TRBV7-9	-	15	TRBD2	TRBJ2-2	CATRTAGVDTGELFF	TGTGCCACCAGGACAGCGGGAGTAGACACCGGGGAGCTGTTTTTT
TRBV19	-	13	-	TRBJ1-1	CATMGQGTSEAFF	TGTGCCACCATGGGGCAGGGTACTTCTGAAGCTTTCTTT
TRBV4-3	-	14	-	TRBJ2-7	CASSQRDNSYEQYF	TGCGCCAGCAGCCAACGGGACAACTCCTACGAGCAGTACTTC
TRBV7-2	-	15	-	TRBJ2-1	CASSQMAVELNEQFF	TGTGCCAGCAGTCAAATGGCAGTGGAACTAAATGAGCAGTTCTTC
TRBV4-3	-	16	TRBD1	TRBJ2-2	CASSQGGTGGYRELFF	TGCGCCAGCAGCCAAGGAGGGACAGGGGGGTATCGGGAGCTGTTTTTT
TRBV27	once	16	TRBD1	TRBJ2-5	CASSIGTGSSQETQYF	TGTGCCAGCAGTATAGGGACAGGCAGCTCCCAAGAGACCCAGTACTTC
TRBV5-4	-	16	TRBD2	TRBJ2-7	CASSRGGGSVSGEQYF	TGTGCCAGCAGCCGTGGGGGAGGGTCGGTCTCCGGCGAGCAGTACTTC
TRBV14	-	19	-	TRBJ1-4	CASSQDGLPSTVIHEKLFF	TGTGCCAGCAGCCAAGATGGACTCCCAAGCACGGTGATTCATGAAAAACTGTTTTTT
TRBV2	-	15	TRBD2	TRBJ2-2	CASRLSGGAGGELFF	TGTGCCAGCAGGCTTAGCGGGGGGGCCGGCGGGGAGCTGTTTTTT
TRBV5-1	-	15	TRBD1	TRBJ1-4	CASSPDRGKREKLFF	TGCGCCAGCAGCCCGGACAGGGGAAAGAGAGAAAAACTGTTTTTT
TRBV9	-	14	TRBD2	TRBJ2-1	CASTSGGSGDEQFF	TGTGCCAGCACATCGGGAGGGTCTGGGGATGAGCAGTTCTTC
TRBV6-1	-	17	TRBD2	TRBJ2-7	CASSGPLGRGISYEQYF	TGTGCCAGCAGTGGGCCATTGGGGCGGGGGATCTCCTACGAGCAGTACTTC
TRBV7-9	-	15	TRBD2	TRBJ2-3	CASGRLAGETDTQYF	TGTGCCAGTGGGAGACTAGCGGGGGAAACAGATACGCAGTATTTT
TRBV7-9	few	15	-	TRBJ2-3	CASSLGASWGDTQYF	TGTGCCAGCAGCTTAGGGGCTAGCTGGGGAGATACGCAGTATTTT
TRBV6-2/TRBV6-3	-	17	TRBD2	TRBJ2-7	CASSRGLAGGNLYEQYF	TGTGCCAGCAGCCGCGGACTAGCGGGGGGCAACCTCTACGAGCAGTACTTC
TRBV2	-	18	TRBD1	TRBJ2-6	CASSESRWTGTGANVLTF	TGTGCCAGCAGTGAATCGAGATGGACAGGGACTGGGGCCAACGTCCTGACTTTC
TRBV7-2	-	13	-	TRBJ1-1	CASSLTMRAEAFF	TGTGCCAGCAGCTTAACTATGCGCGCTGAAGCTTTCTTT
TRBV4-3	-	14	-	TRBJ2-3	CASSHGSFADTQYF	TGCGCCAGCAGCCATGGCAGTTTTGCAGATACGCAGTATTTT
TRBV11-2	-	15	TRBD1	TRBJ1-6	CASSIGQGAGSPLHF	TGTGCCAGCAGCATCGGACAGGGGGCCGGTTCACCCCTCCACTTT
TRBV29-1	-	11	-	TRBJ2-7	CSVEASYEQYF	TGCAGCGTTGAGGCCTCCTACGAGCAGTACTTC
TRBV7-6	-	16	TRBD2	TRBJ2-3	CASSPLGGTGGDTQYF	TGTGCCAGCAGCCCCCTGGGTGGGACGGGGGGAGATACGCAGTATTTT
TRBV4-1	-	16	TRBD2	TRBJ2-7	CASSLTSGGAGYEQYF	TGCGCCAGCAGCCTCACTAGCGGGGGGGCCGGGTACGAGCAGTACTTC
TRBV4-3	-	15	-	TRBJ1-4	CASTAGLSTNEKLFF	TGCGCCAGCACAGCAGGACTTTCAACTAATGAAAAACTGTTTTTT
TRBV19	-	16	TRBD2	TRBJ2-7	CARPRGSGGAHYEQYF	TGTGCCAGACCCCGGGGTAGCGGGGGCGCTCATTACGAGCAGTACTTC
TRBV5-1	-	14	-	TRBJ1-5	CASSLGGPNQPQHF	TGCGCCAGCAGCTTAGGAGGGCCCAATCAGCCCCAGCATTTT
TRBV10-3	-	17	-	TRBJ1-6	CAISEGTGGSYNSPLHF	TGTGCCATCAGTGAGGGGACGGGAGGCTCCTATAATTCACCCCTCCACTTT
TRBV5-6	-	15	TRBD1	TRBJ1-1	CASSTGTGANTEAFF	TGTGCCAGCAGCACCGGGACAGGGGCGAACACTGAAGCTTTCTTT
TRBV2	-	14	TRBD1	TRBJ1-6	CASSEGTGYSPLHF	TGTGCCAGCAGTGAAGGGACAGGATATTCACCCCTCCACTTT
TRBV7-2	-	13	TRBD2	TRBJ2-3	CASSLAPAGGQYF	TGTGCCAGCAGCTTAGCGCCAGCGGGGGGGCAGTATTTT
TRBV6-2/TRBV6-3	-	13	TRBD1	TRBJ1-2	CASSPRQGGGYTF	TGTGCCAGCAGTCCCCGACAGGGTGGAGGCTACACCTTC
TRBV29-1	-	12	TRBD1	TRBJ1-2	CSVDYRGFGYTF	TGCAGCGTTGATTACAGGGGATTCGGCTACACCTTC
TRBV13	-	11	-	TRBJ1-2	CASSIAGDYTF	TGTGCCAGCAGCATCGCAGGGGATTACACCTTC
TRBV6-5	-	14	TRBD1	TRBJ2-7	CASSPGQGRSGQYF	TGTGCCAGCAGCCCGGGACAGGGGAGGTCAGGGCAGTACTTC
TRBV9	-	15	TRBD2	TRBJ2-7	CASSVEIAGGSEQYF	TGTGCCAGCAGCGTAGAAATAGCGGGAGGGTCCGAGCAGTACTTC
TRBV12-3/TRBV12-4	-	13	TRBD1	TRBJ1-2	CASSLGTGEGYTF	TGTGCCAGCAGTTTAGGGACAGGGGAAGGCTACACCTTC
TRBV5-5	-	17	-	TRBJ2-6	CASSLAPADWGANVLTF	TGTGCCAGCAGCTTGGCCCCGGCTGACTGGGGGGCCAACGTCCTGACTTTC
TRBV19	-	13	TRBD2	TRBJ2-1	CASVSGAYNEQFF	TGTGCCAGCGTTAGCGGGGCCTACAATGAGCAGTTCTTC
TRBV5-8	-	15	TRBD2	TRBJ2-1	CASRFPGLAMDEQFF	TGTGCCAGCAGATTTCCGGGACTAGCGATGGATGAGCAGTTCTTC
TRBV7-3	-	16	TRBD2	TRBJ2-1	CASSLDGTSGNNEQFF	TGTGCCAGCAGCCTCGACGGGACTAGCGGGAACAATGAGCAGTTCTTC
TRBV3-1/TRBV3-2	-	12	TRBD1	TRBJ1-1	CASNRGETEAFF	TGTGCCAGCAACAGGGGTGAAACTGAAGCTTTCTTT
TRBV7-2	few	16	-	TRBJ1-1	CASSPGQGTVNTEAFF	TGTGCCAGCAGCCCCGGGCAGGGGACGGTGAACACTGAAGCTTTCTTT
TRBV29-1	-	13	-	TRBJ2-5	CSVWGDPLETQYF	TGCAGCGTCTGGGGGGACCCTCTCGAGACCCAGTACTTC
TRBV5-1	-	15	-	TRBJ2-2	CASSPDRPDTGELFF	TGCGCCAGCAGCCCGGACAGACCGGACACCGGGGAGCTGTTTTTT
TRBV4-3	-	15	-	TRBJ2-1	CASSQELTSYNEQFF	TGCGCCAGCAGCCAAGAACTAACCTCCTACAATGAGCAGTTCTTC
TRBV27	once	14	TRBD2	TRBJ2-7	CASRLASGAYEQYF	TGTGCCAGCAGGTTGGCTAGCGGTGCCTACGAGCAGTACTTC
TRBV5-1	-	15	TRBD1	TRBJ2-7	CASSSNRGSFNEQYF	TGCGCCAGCAGCTCCAACAGGGGAAGTTTCAACGAGCAGTACTTC
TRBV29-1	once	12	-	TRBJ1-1	CSVVGDVTEAFF	TGCAGCGTTGTAGGAGACGTCACTGAAGCTTTCTTT
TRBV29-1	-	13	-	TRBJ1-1	CSVNRELDTEAFF	TGCAGCGTAAACAGGGAGTTGGACACTGAAGCTTTCTTT
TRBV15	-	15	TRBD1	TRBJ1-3	CATSRDRGPGNTIYF	TGTGCCACCAGCAGAGATAGGGGGCCTGGAAACACCATATATTTT
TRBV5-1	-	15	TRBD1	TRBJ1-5	CASSLGTGGDQPQHF	TGCGCCAGCAGCTTGGGGACAGGGGGAGATCAGCCCCAGCATTTT